One and the same sample provided the 30 T cell receptor beta chains below, sequenced in a study of regulatory T cells in long-lasting Graves disease. Indicated time point: persistent/refractory GD, antithyroid drugs over 5 years with positive TRAb. RNA isolated from PBMCs was used to make the TCR library. Arm-PCR of CDR3 regions and iRepertoire HTBI primers were the basis on which TCR beta libraries were built. TCRdb fed the multiplex PCR reads into MiXCR, producing one record per CDR3 protein. Of 400,000 to 450,000 distinct CDR3 sequences listed, 20% to 25% were seen once; the top ten hold approximately 25%. The material was peripheral blood mononuclear cells (PBMCs), obtained when the disease was refractory, from a patient treated with antithyroid drugs. The receptors were sampled from a female donor with Graves disease.

V and J are TRBV6-5 and TRBJ1-1; D not certain. The CDR3 extends over 16 amino acids. V lost 2 bases, J lost 3 bases, and 16 bases lay in between. The germline gives CDR1 MNHEY, CDR2 SVGAGI. CDR3 sequence reads: CASSYLSSSRDTEAFF. The CDR3 coding sequence is TGTGCCAGCAGTTACCTCTCATCCTCGAGGGACACTGAAGCTTTCTTT.

The V and J genes are TRBV5-1 and TRBJ1-2, with D hard to call. This CDR3 is built from 16 residues. Germline CDR1 reads SGHRS; CDR2 reads YFSETQ. Deletions cut 4 bases from V and 4 bases from J, with 20 bases between. DNA of the CDR3: TGCGCCAGCAGCGAGAAGGGCAGTAGAACCTTCTATGGCTACACCTTC. Amino acid sequence: CASSEKGSRTFYGYTF.

The chain uses TRBV6-2 or TRBV6-3 and TRBJ2-5; D is possibly TRBD1 or TRBD2 (6 bases each). The CDR3 length is 15 residues. Germline V CDR1 and CDR2: MNHEY, SVGEGT. V shed 3 bases and J shed 5 bases, with 16 bases lying between them. The CDR3 DNA reads TGTGCCAGCAGTTATGATAGCGGAGGGGGGGAGACCCAGTACTTC. This translates into CASSYDSGGGETQYF.

The rearrangement links TRBV13 to TRBJ2-2; the D gene is possibly TRBD1 (6 bases). This CDR3 is built from 14 residues. The germline V gene has CDR1 PRHDT and CDR2 FYEKMQ (reference sequence). V lost 4 bases to trimming and J lost 5 bases, with 11 bases between them. The CDR3 protein is CASSSRTVTGELFF. The CDR3, as DNA: TGTGCCAGCAGCTCTCGGACAGTGACCGGGGAGCTGTTTTTT.

This clonotype was seen at least ten times. The chain is built from TRBV2 and TRBJ2-7, with TRBD1 matching over 11 bases. V shed 6 bases and J 7 bases; nucleotides not matched to a gene: 8. Per germline, CDR1 SNHLY and CDR2 FYNNEI. The CDR3 contains 14 residues. The CDR3 loop reads CASSDGQGAGEQYF. The CDR3 DNA is TGTGCCAGCAGCGACGGACAGGGGGCGGGTGAGCAGTACTTC.

The V call is TRBV20-1, the J call TRBJ2-2, with TRBD2 matching over 14 bases. CDR1 is DFQATT, CDR2 SNEGSKA, per germline (reference sequence). CDR3 length: 15 residues. Trimming cost V 5 bases and J 7 bases; bases outside gene matches: 6. The CDR3 DNA sequence: TGCAGTGCTCAGGGACTAGCGGGAGTTGGCGGGGAGCTGTTTTTT. Its protein product is CSAQGLAGVGGELFF.

This clonotype was counted between two and nine times. The chain links TRBV4-1 to TRBJ1-1; 8 bases match TRBD1. V shed 1 base, J shed 1 base, and the junction held 2 bases outside the gene matches. The CDR3 totals 15 residues. Germline-derived CDR1 and CDR2 are MGHRA and YSYEKL. The CDR3 coding sequence is TGCGCCAGCAGCCAAGGGGACAGGACGAACACTGAAGCTTTCTTT. Residues: CASSQGDRTNTEAFF.

This clonotype has only a few counts. The chain joins TRBV3-1 to TRBJ2-4, with 10 bases that match TRBD1. This CDR3 region has 15 residues. V shed 4 bases and J 9 bases; nucleotides not matched to a gene: 9. Germline V gene sequence: CDR1 LGHDT, CDR2 YNNKEL (reference sequence). The CDR3 reads CASSRTGQGISIQYF. The CDR3 DNA reads as TGTGCCAGCAGCCGGACGGGACAGGGGATTAGCATTCAGTACTTC. Full variable domain (missing parts from reference TRBV3-1 and TRBJ2-4): DTAVSQTPKYLVTQMGNDKSIKCEQNLGHDTMYWYKQDSKKFLKIMFSYNNKELIINETVPNRFSPKSPDKAHLNLHINSLELGDSAVYFCASSRTGQGISIQYFGAGTRLSVL.

The rearrangement links TRBV7-2 to TRBJ2-7; a weak D match, TRBD2 (6 bases). Germline CDR1 SGHTA, CDR2 FQGNSA. CDR3 size: 12 residues. V shed 4 bases and J shed 7 bases, with 11 bases lying between them. Written as DNA, the CDR3 is TGTGCCAGCAGCTGGGCCCGGGGGGAGCAGTACTTC. It codes for CASSWARGEQYF.

The sample holds a few counts of this clonotype. The J gene is TRBJ1-5, the V gene TRBV25-1, with TRBD1 identical over 8 bases. J gave up 3 bases and V 7 bases, and 5 bases lay outside the gene matches. Germline CDR1 reads MGHDK; CDR2 reads SYGVNS. The CDR3 covers 14 residues. CDR3 loop: CASNKTGDNQPQHF. The CDR3 bases are TGTGCCAGCAACAAGACAGGGGACAATCAGCCCCAGCATTTT.

This clonotype occurred many times. The chain has TRBV6-1 and TRBJ1-2; TRBD1 agrees at 7 bases. V lost 6 bases and J lost 7; bases outside the gene matches: 11. Germline lookup yields CDR1 MNHNS and CDR2 SASEGT. CDR3 length equals 14 residues. Written as DNA, the CDR3 is TGTGCCAGCAGGAGGGAGACAGGGAGGAGTGGCTACACCTTC. It yields the protein CASRRETGRSGYTF.

The rearrangement joins TRBV5-4 to TRBJ2-2; 14 bases are shared with TRBD2. Germline V gives CDR1 SGHNT, CDR2 YYREEE (reference sequence). The V segment lost 4 bases and the J segment 4 bases; nucleotides outside the gene matches: 6. This CDR3 contains 17 residues. The CDR3 DNA reads TGTGCCAGCAGCACCGGGACTAGCGGGAGAGTCACCGGGGAGCTGTTTTTT. This encodes CASSTGTSGRVTGELFF.

This clonotype was seen only a few times. A much larger clone lies one base from this, so it may be a read error. The CDR3 here is CASSHSSQETRYF. For the CDR3, the DNA is TGTGCCAGCAGCCATTCGAGTCAAGAGACCCGGTACTTC. This sequence joins TRBV7-2 and TRBJ2-5; D is unclear. This CDR3 contains 13 residues. Germline CDR1 SGHTA, CDR2 FQGNSA.

This clonotype was detected a few times. The chain carries TRBV24-1 and TRBJ1-5; the D is unclear. Germline CDR1 KGHDR, CDR2 SFDVKD. Trimming removed 2 bases from V and 1 base from J, with 11 bases in between. This CDR3 comprises 16 residues. CDR3 DNA sequence: TGTGCCACCAGTGATTCTCGGGTGGGAAGCAATCAGCCCCAGCATTTT. Amino acid sequence: CATSDSRVGSNQPQHF.

This clonotype was recorded at least ten times. The chain couples TRBV2 to TRBJ1-2, with D perhaps TRBD1 (6 bases). Trimming left V 6 bases short and J 0 bases short, with 14 bases between. CDR1 SNHLY and CDR2 FYNNEI come from the germline V gene. The CDR3 loop spans 15 amino acids. CDR3 region: CASSAGTTANYGYTF. The CDR3, as DNA: TGTGCCAGCAGCGCCGGGACAACAGCTAACTATGGCTACACCTTC.

The rearrangement uses TRBV15 and TRBJ2-3; D possibly uses TRBD1 or TRBD2 (5 bases each). Trimming took 2 bases from V and 0 from J, leaving 15 bases between them. Germline CDR1 LNHNV, CDR2 YYDKDF (reference sequence). The CDR3 contains 17 residues. CDR3 protein: CATSRPGSLASTDTQYF. CDR3 nucleotide sequence: TGTGCCACCAGCAGACCAGGGAGCTTAGCTAGCACAGATACGCAGTATTTT.

This clonotype has a count of ten or more. The chain combines TRBV28 with TRBJ1-1; the D is unclear. Germline V gene data show CDR1 as MDHEN and CDR2 as SYDVKM. The CDR3 loop spans 15 amino acids. Trimming shortened V by 6 bases and J by 5 bases, and 19 bases separated the two germline ends. The CDR3 region is CASSEIWTGKTEAFF. The CDR3 DNA reads as TGTGCCAGCAGCGAAATTTGGACGGGGAAAACTGAAGCTTTCTTT.

This clonotype was detected many times. The V gene is TRBV30, the J gene TRBJ1-1; maybe TRBD1 (5 bases). Looked up from germline, CDR1 is GTSNPN and CDR2 is SVGIG (reference sequence). There are 14 residues in the CDR3. Trimming cost V 1 base and J 1 base, with 10 bases left between them. The CDR3 sequence is CAWSASQENTEAFF. CDR3 DNA: TGTGCCTGGAGTGCGTCACAGGAGAACACTGAAGCTTTCTTT. The variable domain in full, completed from reference TRBV30 and TRBJ1-1, reads SQTIHQWPATLVQPVGSPLSLECTVEGTSNPNLYWYRQAAGRGLQLLFYSVGIGQISSEVPQNLSASRPQDRQFILSSKKLLLSDSGFYLCAWSASQENTEAFFGQGTRLTVV.

This rearrangement joins TRBV10-3 to TRBJ2-5, with 12 bases lining up with TRBD2. Unmatched junction bases numbered 10, after V lost 3 bases and J lost 5 bases. Germline loops: CDR1 ENHRY, CDR2 SYGVKD. This CDR3 has 17 residues. The CDR3 here is CAISDRASGRVMETQYF. DNA of the CDR3: TGTGCCATCAGTGATAGGGCTAGCGGGAGGGTAATGGAGACCCAGTACTTC.

This clonotype was detected many times. The V and J genes are TRBV2 and TRBJ1-1, with D possibly matching TRBD1 (5 bases). Germline CDR1 and CDR2: SNHLY and FYNNEI. The ends were cut back, 4 bases at V and 0 bases at J, with 18 bases in the middle. This CDR3 comprises 17 residues. In DNA, the CDR3 is TGTGCCAGCAGTGCGTCCGGGACCATTTCCTTGAACACTGAAGCTTTCTTT. Its translation: CASSASGTISLNTEAFF.

The rearrangement links TRBV7-3 to TRBJ2-7, with D possibly being TRBD1 (5 bases). Germline-derived CDR1 and CDR2 are SGHTA and FQGTGA. V gave up 5 bases and J gave up 7 bases, with 15 bases separating them. CDR3 length equals 13 residues. CDR3 nucleotides: TGTGCCAGCAGCGAAACCACAGGTGGAGAGCAGTACTTC. Translation: CASSETTGGEQYF.

CDR3 nucleotides: TGTGCCAGTAGTACCCCGGGACTAGGGCCAGGTCAGCCCCAGCATTTT. Its protein is CASSTPGLGPGQPQHF. The V gene is TRBV19, the J gene TRBJ1-5, with TRBD1 as a possible D gene (5 bases). CDR3 length equals 16 residues. The germline V and J ends were trimmed by 4 bases and 6 bases, with 19 bases remaining between them. Germline V lookup: CDR1 LNHDA, CDR2 SQIVND (reference sequence).

A word on this clonotype: One base away lies a much larger clone, so this may be a sequencing read error. No conserved phenylalanine or tryptophan ends this CDR3, so it is likely a read error. V gene TRBV5-1 combines with J gene TRBJ1-1, with 7 bases lining up with TRBD1. The CDR3 has 14 amino acids. The germline V gene encodes CDR1 SGHRS and CDR2 YFSETQ. Unmatched junction bases numbered 10, after V lost 7 bases and J lost 4 bases. The CDR3: CASSSGRGSTEAFL. CDR3 nucleotides: TGCGCCAGCTCGTCAGGCAGGGGGAGCACTGAAGCTTTCCTT.

A word on this clonotype: A much larger clone lies a single base off, so this may be a read error. The gene calls are TRBV7-2 and TRBJ2-7; D gene uncertain. Germline CDR1 is SGHTA and CDR2 is FQGNSA. Deletions cut 1 base from V and 0 bases from J, with 10 bases between. The length of the CDR3 is 15 residues. CDR3 DNA sequence: TGTGCCAGCAGCTTAGTCTTTACGAGCTCCTACGAGCAGTACTTC. Encoded protein: CASSLVFTSSYEQYF.

The chain links TRBV6-2 or TRBV6-3 to TRBJ1-6, with 9 bases aligning to TRBD1. This CDR3 has 17 amino acids. V trimming: 0 bases; J trimming: 7 bases; junction bases outside the gene matches: 7. Per germline, CDR1 MNHEY and CDR2 SVGEGT. CDR3 sequence reads: CASSYSIVGQGNSPLHF. The CDR3 nucleotides read TGTGCCAGCAGTTACTCTATCGTAGGACAGGGGAATTCACCCCTCCACTTT.

This clonotype appeared many times. V gene TRBV2 combines with J gene TRBJ2-7; a possible D gene is TRBD1 (6 bases). V was clipped by 7 bases and J by 4 bases, with 17 bases between them. CDR3 size: 14 residues. The germline gives CDR1 SNHLY, CDR2 FYNNEI. Here the CDR3 reads CASTQYQGLYEQYF. The CDR3 DNA reads as TGTGCCAGCACCCAGTATCAGGGGCTTTACGAGCAGTACTTC.

For this clonotype: A much larger clone sits a single nucleotide away, making a read error possible. V gene TRBV6-5 combines with J gene TRBJ1-5; D perhaps matches TRBD1 (5 bases). CDR3 size: 16 residues. The germline V gene has CDR1 MNHEY and CDR2 SVGAGI. CDR3 region: CASNYLGVGSNQPQHF. The CDR3, as DNA: TGTGCCAGCAATTACTTGGGGGTAGGGAGCAATCAGCCCCAGCATTTT.

This clonotype was counted only a few times. The chain combines TRBV11-2 with TRBJ2-2; 12 nucleotides match TRBD2. J gave up 7 bases and V 5 bases, and 5 bases lay outside the gene matches. The CDR3 is made up of 15 amino acids. Germline V gene lookup returns CDR1 SGHAT and CDR2 FQNNGV. The CDR3 bases are TGTGCCAGCAGCGCACTAGCGGGGGGTGGCGGGGAGCTGTTTTTT. Its translation is CASSALAGGGGELFF.

This clonotype has only a few counts. The chain couples TRBV2 to TRBJ2-6; D is unresolved. Trimming shortened V by 7 bases and J by 0 bases, and 7 bases separated the two germline ends. From germline, CDR1 is SNHLY and CDR2 FYNNEI. The CDR3 sequence is 14 residues long. CDR3 DNA sequence: TGTGCCAGCAACAGACCCTCTGGGGCCAACGTCCTGACTTTC. Protein: CASNRPSGANVLTF.

V is TRBV5-8 and J is TRBJ2-4; D is unresolved. Germline loops: CDR1 SGHTS, CDR2 YDEGEE. Trimming left V 2 bases short and J 2 bases short, with 11 bases between. The CDR3 length is 15 residues. Here the CDR3 reads CASSFRSDPKNIQYF. CDR3 coding DNA: TGTGCCAGCAGCTTTAGGTCAGATCCCAAAAACATTCAGTACTTC.